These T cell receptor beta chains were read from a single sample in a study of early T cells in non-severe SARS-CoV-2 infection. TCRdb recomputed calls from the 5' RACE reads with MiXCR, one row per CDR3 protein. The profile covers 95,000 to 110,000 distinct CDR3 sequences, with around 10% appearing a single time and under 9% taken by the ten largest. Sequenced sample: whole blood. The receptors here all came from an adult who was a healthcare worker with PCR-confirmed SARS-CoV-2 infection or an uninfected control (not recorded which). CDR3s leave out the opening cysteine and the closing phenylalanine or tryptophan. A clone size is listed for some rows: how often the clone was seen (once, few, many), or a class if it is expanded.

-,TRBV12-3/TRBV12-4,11,ASSRGAGHGYT
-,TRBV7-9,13,ASRSSDNYNSPLH
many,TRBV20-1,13,SAPGQGYLWGGYT
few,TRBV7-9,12,ASSLQGANQPQH
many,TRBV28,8,ASSLGQQY
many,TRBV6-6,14,ASSPTGGGYWNEQF
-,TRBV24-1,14,ATSEDTGSSYNEQF
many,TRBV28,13,ASSLWHSSTDTQY
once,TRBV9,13,ASSVAVGGEDTQY
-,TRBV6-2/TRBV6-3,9,ASVTGSEQF
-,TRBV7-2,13,ASRFDRGLFSPLH
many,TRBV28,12,ASSLSGPVEKLF
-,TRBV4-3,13,ASSQETQVSYEQY
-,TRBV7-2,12,ASSLGLALSEQY
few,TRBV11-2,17,ASSLPRIGESGGHNEQF
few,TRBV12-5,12,ASGLGTDYNEQF
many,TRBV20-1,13,SAREPTGVGTEAF
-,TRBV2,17,ASSSGLAGVTRNTGELF
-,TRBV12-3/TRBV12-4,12,ASSPTGGNQPQH
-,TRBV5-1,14,ASSLLAGDVPDTQY
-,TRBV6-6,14,ASSEGAGVYLSEQF
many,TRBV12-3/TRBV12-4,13,ASSFFTDSNQPQH
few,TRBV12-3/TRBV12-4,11,ASSFARTTEAF
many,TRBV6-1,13,ASSVTASGIDEQY
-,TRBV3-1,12,ASSRTNSIYEQY